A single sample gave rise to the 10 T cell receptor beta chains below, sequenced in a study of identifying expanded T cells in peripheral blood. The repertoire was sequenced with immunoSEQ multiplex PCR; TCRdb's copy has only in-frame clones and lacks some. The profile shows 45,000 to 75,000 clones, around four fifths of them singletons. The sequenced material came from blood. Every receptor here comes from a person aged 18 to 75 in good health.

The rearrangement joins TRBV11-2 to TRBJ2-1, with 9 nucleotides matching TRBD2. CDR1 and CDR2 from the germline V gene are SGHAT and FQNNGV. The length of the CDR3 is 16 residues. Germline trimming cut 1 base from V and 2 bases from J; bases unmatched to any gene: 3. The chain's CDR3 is CASSLGLAGAYNEQFF. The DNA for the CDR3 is TGTGCCAGCAGCTTAGGATTAGCGGGAGCCTACAATGAGCAGTTCTTC.

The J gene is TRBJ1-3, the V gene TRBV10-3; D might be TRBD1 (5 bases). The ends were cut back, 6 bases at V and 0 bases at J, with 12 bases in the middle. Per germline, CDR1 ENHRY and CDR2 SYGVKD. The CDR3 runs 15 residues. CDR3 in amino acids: CAIRRDSSSGNTIYF. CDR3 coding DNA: TGTGCCATCAGACGGGACTCCAGCTCTGGAAACACCATATATTTT.

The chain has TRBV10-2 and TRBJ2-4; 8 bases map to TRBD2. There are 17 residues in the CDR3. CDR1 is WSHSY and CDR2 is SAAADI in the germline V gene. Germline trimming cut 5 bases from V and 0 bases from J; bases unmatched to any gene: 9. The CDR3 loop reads CASSISGNPSAKNIQYF. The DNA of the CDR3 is TGCGCCAGCAGTATTAGCGGGAACCCCTCAGCCAAAAACATTCAGTACTTC.

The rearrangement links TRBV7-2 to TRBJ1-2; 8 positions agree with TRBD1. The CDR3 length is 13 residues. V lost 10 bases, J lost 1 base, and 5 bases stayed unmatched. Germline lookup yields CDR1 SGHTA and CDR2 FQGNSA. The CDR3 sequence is CAKTGGSNYGYTF. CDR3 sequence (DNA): TGTGCCAAAACAGGGGGAAGTAACTATGGCTACACCTTC. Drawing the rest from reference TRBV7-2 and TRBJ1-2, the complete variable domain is GAGVSQSPSNKVTEKGKDVELRCDPISGHTALYWYRQSLGQGLEFLIYFQGNSAPDKSGLPSDRFSAERTGGSVSTLTIQRTQQEDSAVYLCAKTGGSNYGYTFGSGTRLTVV.

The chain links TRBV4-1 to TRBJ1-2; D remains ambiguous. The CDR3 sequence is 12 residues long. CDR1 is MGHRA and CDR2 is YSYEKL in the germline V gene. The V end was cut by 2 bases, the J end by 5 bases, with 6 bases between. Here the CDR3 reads CASSQLSYGYTF. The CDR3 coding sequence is TGCGCCAGCAGCCAACTCTCGTATGGCTACACCTTC.

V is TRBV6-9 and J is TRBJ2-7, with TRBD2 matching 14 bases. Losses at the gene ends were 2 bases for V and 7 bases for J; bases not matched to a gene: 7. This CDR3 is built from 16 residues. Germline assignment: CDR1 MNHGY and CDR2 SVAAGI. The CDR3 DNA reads TGTGCCAGCAGTTATGGGGGGACTAGCGGGAGACGGGAGCAGTACTTC. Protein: CASSYGGTSGRREQYF.

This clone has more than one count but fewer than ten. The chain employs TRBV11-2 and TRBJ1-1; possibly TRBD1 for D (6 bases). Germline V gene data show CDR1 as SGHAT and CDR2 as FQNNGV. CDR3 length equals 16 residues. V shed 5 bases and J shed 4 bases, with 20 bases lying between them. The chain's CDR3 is CASSPSKGGLGTEAFF. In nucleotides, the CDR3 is TGTGCCAGCAGCCCATCTAAAGGGGGGTTGGGCACTGAAGCTTTCTTT.

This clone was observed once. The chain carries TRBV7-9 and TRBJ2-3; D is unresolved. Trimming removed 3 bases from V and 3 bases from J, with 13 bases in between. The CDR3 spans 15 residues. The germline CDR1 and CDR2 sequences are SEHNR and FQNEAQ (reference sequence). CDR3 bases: TGTGCCAGCAGCTTTTACCCCCAGAGAACAGATACGCAGTATTTT. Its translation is CASSFYPQRTDTQYF.

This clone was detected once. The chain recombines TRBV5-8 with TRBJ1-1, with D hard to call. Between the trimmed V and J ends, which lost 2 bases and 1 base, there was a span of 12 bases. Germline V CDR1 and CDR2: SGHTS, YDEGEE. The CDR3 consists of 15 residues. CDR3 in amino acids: CASSFYGSRNTEAFF. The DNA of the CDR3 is TGTGCCAGCAGCTTTTACGGGTCAAGGAACACTGAAGCTTTCTTT.

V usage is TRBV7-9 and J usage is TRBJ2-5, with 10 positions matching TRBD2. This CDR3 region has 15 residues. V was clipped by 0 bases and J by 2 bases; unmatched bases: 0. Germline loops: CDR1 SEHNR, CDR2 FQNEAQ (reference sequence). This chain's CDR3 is CASSLALAGQETQYF. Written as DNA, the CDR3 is TGTGCCAGCAGCTTAGCACTAGCGGGGCAAGAGACCCAGTACTTC.